Listed below are T cell receptor beta chains from one sample, sequenced in a study of neurological immune-mediated disorders. TCRdb redid the calling of the 5' RACE reads with MiXCR, one entry per CDR3 protein. The sample consists of fewer than 45,000 distinct CDR3 sequences, around 6% of them appearing once. Material: CD4+ T cells from blood. Source of these receptors: a woman between 40 and 55 years old in good health. Both conserved end residues are part of each CDR3. A D gene is named only where the DNA matches it firmly.

D	V	J	CDR3
NA	TRBV14	TRBJ1-2	CASSQSTGGNYGYTF
TRBD1	TRBV20-1	TRBJ1-2	CSAGGTALTSYGYTF
TRBD1	TRBV7-2	TRBJ2-7	CASSLRQGAAEQYF
NA	TRBV20-1	TRBJ2-2	CSAKSRTVNTGELFF
NA	TRBV28	TRBJ1-4	CASSPWGTNEKLFF
TRBD1	TRBV7-2	TRBJ2-1	CASSLDRGYEQFF
NA	TRBV12-3/TRBV12-4	TRBJ1-1	CASSFSWGGLTEAFF
NA	TRBV3-1	TRBJ2-5	CASSQTSSAKTQYF
TRBD1	TRBV7-9	TRBJ2-7	CASSLGGQGGSYEQYF
NA	TRBV7-2	TRBJ2-1	CASSLGLGEQFF
TRBD2	TRBV6-6	TRBJ2-1	CASRTSGRFNEQFF
NA	TRBV7-7	TRBJ2-2	CASSPAQGGTGELFF
NA	TRBV20-1	TRBJ1-5	CSARGLRGTNQPQHF
NA	TRBV7-7	TRBJ1-1	CASSTDVNTEAFF
TRBD1	TRBV20-1	TRBJ2-6	CSAAGTGGLTGANVLTF
NA	TRBV5-1	TRBJ1-5	CASSAGTGPLGPQHF
TRBD2	TRBV20-1	TRBJ2-3	CSGLTSGTDTQYF
NA	TRBV29-1	TRBJ1-2	CSVGTYGYTF
NA	TRBV15	TRBJ2-4	CATSGLRGGLAKNIQYF
NA	TRBV6-2/TRBV6-3	TRBJ1-6	CASSYGVDNSPLHF
NA	TRBV20-1	TRBJ1-1	CSARDPAQGEAFF
TRBD2	TRBV3-1	TRBJ2-3	CASSQVPPGGAGHTDTQYF
NA	TRBV20-1	TRBJ2-3	CSASGRTSTDTQYF
TRBD2	TRBV5-1	TRBJ2-6	CASSSPGLAASGANVLTF
NA	TRBV27	TRBJ2-2	CASSIGTQGRRELFF
NA	TRBV12-1	TRBJ2-7	CASSYSAQGEGYEQYF
TRBD1	TRBV5-4	TRBJ2-6	CASSLGDRSSGANVLTF